These 13 T cell receptor beta chains came from one sample sequenced in a study of neurological immune-mediated disorders. TCRdb recomputed calls from the 5' RACE reads with MiXCR, one row per CDR3 protein. The data contain over 25,000 distinct CDR3 sequences, 12% of them singletons. Sequencing used PBMCs. Receptors were obtained from a man between 60 and 75 years old in good health.

There are many counts of this clonotype. The chain has TRBV9 and TRBJ2-1; 7 positions match TRBD1. The CDR3 covers 15 residues. The germline CDR1 and CDR2 sequences are SGDLS and YYNGEE. Trimming removed 1 base from V and 5 bases from J; junction bases left unmatched: 6. The CDR3 spells CASSVRTGPNNEQFF. Here the CDR3 DNA reads TGTGCCAGCAGCGTACGGACAGGACCGAACAATGAGCAGTTCTTC.

This clonotype was detected many times. V and J are TRBV5-1 and TRBJ1-1; D might be TRBD1 (5 bases). The CDR3 is made up of 12 amino acids. CDR1 SGHRS and CDR2 YFSETQ come from the germline V gene. The germline V and J ends were trimmed by 3 bases and 5 bases, with 8 bases remaining between them. This CDR3 reads CASSWDGTEAFF. CDR3 nucleotide sequence: TGCGCCAGCAGCTGGGACGGAACTGAAGCTTTCTTT.

This clonotype was recorded at least ten times. The V gene is TRBV6-5, the J gene TRBJ2-3, with 8 bases identical to TRBD2. The CDR3 contains 15 residues. Losses at the gene ends were 5 bases for V and 3 bases for J; bases not matched to a gene: 7. Germline assignment: CDR1 MNHEY and CDR2 SVGAGI. CDR3 in DNA: TGTGCCAGCAGTGGGGTGATAGCGGGAACAGATACGCAGTATTTT. Translation: CASSGVIAGTDTQYF.

This clonotype turned up a few times. This chain joins TRBV20-1 and TRBJ1-5; 10 bases are shared with TRBD1. This CDR3 region has 16 residues. J lost 3 bases, V lost 4 bases, and 9 bases had no gene match. Germline V gene sequence: CDR1 DFQATT, CDR2 SNEGSKA (reference sequence). The CDR3 region is CSAKRAGTGDNQPQHF. CDR3 nucleotide sequence: TGCAGTGCTAAACGAGCCGGGACAGGGGACAATCAGCCCCAGCATTTT.

This clonotype came up many times. This rearrangement joins TRBV19 to TRBJ2-1; 7 bases are shared with TRBD1. The V gene's germline CDR1 is LNHDA and CDR2 SQIVND (reference sequence). The CDR3 contains 14 residues. V lost 7 bases to trimming and J lost 2 bases; unmatched junction nucleotides: 5. The CDR3: CASTRTGTYNEQFF. The CDR3 bases are TGTGCCAGTACCAGGACAGGAACCTACAATGAGCAGTTCTTC.

For this clonotype: A junction end diverges from the germline sequence, so it may reflect a read error. V and J are TRBV7-9 and TRBJ2-7; D possibly matches TRBD1 or TRBD2 (5 bases each). The germline V gene encodes CDR1 SEHNR and CDR2 FQNEAQ (reference sequence). CDR3 size: 16 residues. CDR3 in amino acids: CVSSPLRGPRPSEQYF. The CDR3 DNA sequence: TGTGTCAGCAGCCCGCTGAGGGGACCACGACCCTCCGAGCAGTACTTC. Full variable domain (rest looked up from reference TRBV7-9 and TRBJ2-7): DTGVSQNPRHKITKRGQNVTFRCDPISEHNRLYWYRQTLGQGPEFLTYFQNEAQLEKSRLLSDRFSAERPKGSFSTLEIQRTEQGDSAMYLCVSSPLRGPRPSEQYFGPGTRLTVT.

A few counts support this clonotype. V usage is TRBV12-3 or TRBV12-4 and J usage is TRBJ2-7; D possibly corresponds to TRBD1 (6 bases). V was clipped by 5 bases and J by 7 bases, with 18 bases between them. There are 14 residues in the CDR3. The CDR3 DNA sequence: TGTGCCAGCAGTCCATGGACAGATTTGGGGGAGCAGTACTTC. Translation gives CASSPWTDLGEQYF.

This clonotype is classed as medium-sized (0.01 to 0.1%). The rearrangement links TRBV5-1 to TRBJ2-1, with D unresolved. There are 13 residues in the CDR3. Deletions cut 4 bases from V and 8 bases from J, with 13 bases between. Germline CDR1 is SGHRS and CDR2 is YFSETQ. CDR3 sequence reads: CASSTYDGYEQFF. The CDR3 bases are TGCGCCAGCAGCACATATGATGGCTATGAGCAGTTCTTC.

This clonotype was counted many times. The rearrangement joins TRBV29-1 to TRBJ1-4; D is perhaps TRBD1 (5 bases). CDR3 size: 13 residues. V lost 3 bases to trimming and J lost 8 bases, with 13 bases between them. Per germline, CDR1 SQVTM and CDR2 ANQGSEA. CDR3 in amino acids: CSVDGGSQEKLFF. CDR3 bases: TGCAGCGTTGATGGGGGTTCGCAGGAAAAACTGTTTTTT.

This clonotype was picked up many times. The CDR3 region is CSATRDRGRAGSNQPQHF. Written as DNA, the CDR3 is TGCAGTGCCACTCGCGACAGGGGGCGCGCGGGGAGCAATCAGCCCCAGCATTTT. The chain joins TRBV20-1 to TRBJ1-5, with TRBD1 identical over 10 bases. Germline assignment: CDR1 DFQATT and CDR2 SNEGSKA (reference sequence). This CDR3 is built from 18 residues. The J segment lost 1 base and the V segment lost 6 bases, leaving 15 bases of the junction unmatched.

This clonotype was observed many times. The chain recombines TRBV20-1 with TRBJ2-5; TRBD1 is a possible D gene (5 bases). V gave up 0 bases and J gave up 5 bases, with 16 bases separating them. Germline CDR1 DFQATT, CDR2 SNEGSKA (reference sequence). The CDR3 loop spans 15 amino acids. The CDR3 nucleotides read TGCAGTGCTAGAGATTACAATCAGGGCTGGGAGACCCAGTACTTC. It yields the protein CSARDYNQGWETQYF.

This clonotype was observed many times. The V and J genes are TRBV7-9 and TRBJ2-7; 7 bases are shared with TRBD2. The CDR3 is 14 residues long. Per the germline V gene, CDR1 is SEHNR and CDR2 is FQNEAQ (reference sequence). J was trimmed by 7 bases and V by 3 bases; bases with no gene match: 9. The CDR3 sequence is CASSLTSQVGEQYF. The CDR3 nucleotides read TGTGCCAGCAGCTTGACTAGCCAGGTGGGGGAGCAGTACTTC. The variable domain in full, completed from reference TRBV7-9 and TRBJ2-7, reads DTGVSQNPRHKITKRGQNVTFRCDPISEHNRLYWYRQTLGQGPEFLTYFQNEAQLEKSRLLSDRFSAERPKGSFSTLEIQRTEQGDSAMYLCASSLTSQVGEQYFGPGTRLTVT.

This clonotype was found many times. V gene TRBV12-3 or TRBV12-4 combines with J gene TRBJ1-2; D not resolved. Trimming took 5 bases from V and 4 from J, leaving 8 bases between them. CDR3 length: 12 amino acids. This CDR3 is CASSRITYGYTF. CDR3 bases: TGTGCCAGCAGTAGAATAACCTATGGCTACACCTTC.